This TCR beta chain originates from a study of shared clonotypes between healthy human individuals. Points from the study as a whole: Naive subsets, compared against memory subsets, generally had larger estimated richness values. Non-shared clonotypes showed lower generation probabilities than clonotypes common to all four donors.

CD45RO-negative, CCR7-positively selected cells formed the naive CD8 fraction, excluding terminally differentiated effector memory CD45RA+ cells. Per germline, CDR1 SEHNR and CDR2 FQNEAQ (reference sequence). CDR3 length equals 17 residues. Germline trimming cut 1 base from V and 6 bases from J; bases unmatched to any gene: 14. The assay ran at deep level. Roughly 200 ng DNA, about 30,000 T cell genomes, went into each sorted-subset replicate PCR. Here immunoSEQ multiplex PCR was the method, and the copy in TCRdb shows in-frame clones only, minus some. The sample carries about 2.1 million clones, 90% to 95% recorded once. Comments on this clone: Antigen unknown.

This clonotype originated in a man between 18 and 29 years old in good health. Some clones in this sample may be carry-over from other donors' samples. The chain combines TRBV7-9 with TRBJ2-5, with 7 bases lining up with TRBD1. The sample comprised naive CD8+ T cells from PBMCs. The DNA for the CDR3 is TGTGCCAGCAGCTTAGACACCGGGACAGCCGATGGGAAGACCCAGTACTTC. This sequence encodes CASSLDTGTADGKTQYF.